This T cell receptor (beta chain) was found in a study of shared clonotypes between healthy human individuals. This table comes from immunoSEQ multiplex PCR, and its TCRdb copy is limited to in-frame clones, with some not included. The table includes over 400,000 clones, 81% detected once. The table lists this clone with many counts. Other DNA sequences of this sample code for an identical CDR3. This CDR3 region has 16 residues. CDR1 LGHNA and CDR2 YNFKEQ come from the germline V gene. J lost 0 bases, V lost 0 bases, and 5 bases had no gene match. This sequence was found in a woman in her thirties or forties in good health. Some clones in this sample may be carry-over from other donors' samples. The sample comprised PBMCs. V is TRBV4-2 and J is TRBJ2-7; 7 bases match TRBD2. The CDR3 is CASSQEMGGASYEQYF. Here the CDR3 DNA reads TGTGCCAGCAGCCAAGAAATGGGAGGGGCCTCCTACGAGCAGTACTTC.